This TCR beta chain was identified in a study of cytomegalovirus exposure and HLA in healthy donors. Assay: immunoSEQ multiplex PCR; the TCRdb copy retains only in-frame clones and omits some. In the table there are 150,000 to 200,000 clones, 85% to 90% of which are singletons. The sample consisted of PBMCs. The TCR originated in a young woman in good health and CMV-seronegative.

This CDR3 is CASSPLRALRSYEQYF. The CDR3 region has the DNA TGTGCCAGCAGCCCGCTTAGAGCACTTAGGTCCTACGAGCAGTACTTC. The chain links TRBV28 to TRBJ2-7; D unresolved. The CDR3 extends over 16 amino acids. Trimming left V 6 bases short and J 1 base short, with 19 bases between. Germline V gene lookup returns CDR1 MDHEN and CDR2 SYDVKM.